This T cell receptor (beta chain) was observed in a study of blood T cell repertoires in COVID-19. CDR3 length equals 17 residues. The germline V and J ends were trimmed by 0 bases and 8 bases, with 20 bases remaining between them. Germline V gene sequence: CDR1 MGHRA, CDR2 YSYEKL. This table comes from immunoSEQ multiplex PCR, and its TCRdb copy is limited to in-frame clones, with some not included. The sample has a few hundred thousand clones, approximately 90% seen once. Sequences were obtained from peripheral blood. The chain couples TRBV4-1 to TRBJ2-1; weak D call: TRBD1 (5 bases). This clonotype was obtained from a woman aged 18-35 years who had recovered from COVID-19. The CDR3 region is CASSQDTSLAGSDEQFF. DNA for the CDR3: TGCGCCAGCAGCCAAGATACGTCCTTGGCAGGGTCTGATGAGCAGTTCTTC.